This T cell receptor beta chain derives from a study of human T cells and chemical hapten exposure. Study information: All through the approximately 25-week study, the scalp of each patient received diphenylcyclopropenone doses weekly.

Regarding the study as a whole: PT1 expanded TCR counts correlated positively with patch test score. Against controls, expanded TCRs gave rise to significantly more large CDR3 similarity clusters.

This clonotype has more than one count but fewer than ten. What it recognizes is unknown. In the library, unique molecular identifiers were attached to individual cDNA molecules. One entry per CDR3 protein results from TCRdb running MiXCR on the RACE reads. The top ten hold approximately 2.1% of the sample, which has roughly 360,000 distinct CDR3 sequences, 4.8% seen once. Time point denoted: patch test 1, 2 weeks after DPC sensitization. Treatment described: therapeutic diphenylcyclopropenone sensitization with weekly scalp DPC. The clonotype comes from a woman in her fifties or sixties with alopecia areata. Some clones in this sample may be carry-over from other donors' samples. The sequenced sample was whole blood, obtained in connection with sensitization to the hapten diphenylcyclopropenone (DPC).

The CDR3 DNA reads as TGTGCCAGCAGGGCGGGGACTTGGGGGTATACGCAGTATTTT. This sequence encodes CASRAGTWGYTQYF. The V gene is TRBV27, the J gene TRBJ2-3; possible D gene TRBD2, 6 bases. Trimming pared 6 bases from V and 7 bases from J, leaving 17 bases between. Germline-derived CDR1 and CDR2 are MNHEY and SMNVEV (reference sequence). There are 14 residues in the CDR3.